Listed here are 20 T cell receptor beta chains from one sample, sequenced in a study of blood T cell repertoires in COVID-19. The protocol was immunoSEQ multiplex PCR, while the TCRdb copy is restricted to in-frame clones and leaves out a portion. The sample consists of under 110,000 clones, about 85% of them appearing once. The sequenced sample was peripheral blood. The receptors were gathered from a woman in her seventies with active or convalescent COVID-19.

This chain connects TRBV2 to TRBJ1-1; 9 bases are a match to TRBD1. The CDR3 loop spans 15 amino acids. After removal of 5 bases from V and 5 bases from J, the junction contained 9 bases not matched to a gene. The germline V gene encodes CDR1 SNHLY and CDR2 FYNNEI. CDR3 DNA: TGTGCCAGCAGTTTTATGGGACAGGGAGAAACTGAAGCTTTCTTT. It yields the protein CASSFMGQGETEAFF.

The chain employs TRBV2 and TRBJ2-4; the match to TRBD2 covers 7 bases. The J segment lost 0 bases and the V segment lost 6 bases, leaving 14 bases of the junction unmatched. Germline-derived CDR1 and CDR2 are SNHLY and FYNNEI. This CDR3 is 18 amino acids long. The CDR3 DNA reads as TGTGCCAGCAGAGAGCGGGGCCTCGGGATACGAGCCAAAAACATTCAGTACTTC. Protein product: CASRERGLGIRAKNIQYF. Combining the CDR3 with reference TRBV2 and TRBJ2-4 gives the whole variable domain EPEVTQTPSHQVTQMGQEVILRCVPISNHLYFYWYRQILGQKVEFLVSFYNNEISEKSEIFDDQFSVERPDGSNFTLKIRSTKLEDSAMYFCASRERGLGIRAKNIQYFGAGTRLSVL.

The CDR3 is CASSQRETEQYF. The CDR3 DNA reads TGCGCCAGCAGTCAGCGGGAGACCGAGCAGTACTTC. The V gene is TRBV10-2, the J gene TRBJ2-7, with 8 bases fitting TRBD2. J gave up 6 bases and V 5 bases, and 3 bases lay outside the gene matches. CDR1 and CDR2 from the germline V gene are WSHSY and SAAADI. The length of the CDR3 is 12 residues.

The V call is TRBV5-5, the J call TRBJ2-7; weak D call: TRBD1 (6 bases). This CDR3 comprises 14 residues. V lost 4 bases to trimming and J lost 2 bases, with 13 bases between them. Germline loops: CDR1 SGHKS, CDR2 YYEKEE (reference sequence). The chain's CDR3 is CASSNHRDPYEQYF. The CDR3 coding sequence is TGTGCCAGCAGCAATCACAGGGACCCCTACGAGCAGTACTTC.

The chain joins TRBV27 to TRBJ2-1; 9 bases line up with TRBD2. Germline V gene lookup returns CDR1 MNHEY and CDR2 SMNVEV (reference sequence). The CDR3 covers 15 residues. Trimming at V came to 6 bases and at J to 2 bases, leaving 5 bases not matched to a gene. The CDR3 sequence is CASSSGRSPYNEQFF. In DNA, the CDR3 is TGTGCCAGCAGCAGCGGGAGGTCGCCCTACAATGAGCAGTTCTTC.

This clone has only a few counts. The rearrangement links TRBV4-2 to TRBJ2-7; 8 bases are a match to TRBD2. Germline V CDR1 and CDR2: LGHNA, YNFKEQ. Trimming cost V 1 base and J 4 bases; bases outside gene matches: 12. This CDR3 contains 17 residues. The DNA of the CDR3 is TGTGCCAGCAGCCAAGGAGGACAGCGGGGGTTAATTTACGAGCAGTACTTC. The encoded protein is CASSQGGQRGLIYEQYF.

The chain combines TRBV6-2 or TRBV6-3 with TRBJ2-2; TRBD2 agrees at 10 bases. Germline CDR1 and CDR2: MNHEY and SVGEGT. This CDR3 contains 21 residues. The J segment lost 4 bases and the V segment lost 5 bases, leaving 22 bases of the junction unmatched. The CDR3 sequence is CASSHLAGRSGGVPGTGELFF. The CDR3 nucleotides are TGTGCCAGCAGTCACCTAGCGGGGCGAAGCGGGGGGGTCCCGGGCACCGGGGAGCTGTTTTTT.

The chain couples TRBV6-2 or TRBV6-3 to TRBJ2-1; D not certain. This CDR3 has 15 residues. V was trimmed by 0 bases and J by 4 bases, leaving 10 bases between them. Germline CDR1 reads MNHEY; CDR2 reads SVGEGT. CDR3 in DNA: TGTGCCAGCAGTTACTCACAAGACGGGTACAATGAGCAGTTCTTC. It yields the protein CASSYSQDGYNEQFF.

The CDR3 reads CASSGGLASYNEQFF. The CDR3 nucleotides read TGTGCCAGCAGTGGGGGACTAGCTTCCTACAATGAGCAGTTCTTC. V usage is TRBV5-8 and J usage is TRBJ2-1, with 9 bases matching TRBD2. This CDR3 region has 15 residues. After removal of 5 bases from V and 1 base from J, the junction contained 4 bases not matched to a gene. Per the germline V gene, CDR1 is SGHTS and CDR2 is YDEGEE.

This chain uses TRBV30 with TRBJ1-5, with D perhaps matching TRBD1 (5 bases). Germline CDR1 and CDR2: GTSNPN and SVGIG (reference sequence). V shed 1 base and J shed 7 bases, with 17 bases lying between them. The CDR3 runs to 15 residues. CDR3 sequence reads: CAWSEGSRVDQPQHF. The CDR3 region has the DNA TGTGCCTGGAGTGAGGGGTCCAGGGTAGACCAGCCCCAGCATTTT.

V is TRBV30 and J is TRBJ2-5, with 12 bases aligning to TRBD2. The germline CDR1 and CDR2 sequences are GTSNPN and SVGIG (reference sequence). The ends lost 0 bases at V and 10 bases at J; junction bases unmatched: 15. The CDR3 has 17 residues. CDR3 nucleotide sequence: TGTGCCTGGAGTGTACTGTCTAGCGGGGGGGCCACAGGGTACCAGTACTTC. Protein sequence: CAWSVLSSGGATGYQYF.

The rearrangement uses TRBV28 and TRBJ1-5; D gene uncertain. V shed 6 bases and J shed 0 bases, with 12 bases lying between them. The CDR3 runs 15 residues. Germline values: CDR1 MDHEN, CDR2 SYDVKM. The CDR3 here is CASSLATVSNQPQHF. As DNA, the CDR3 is TGTGCCAGCAGCCTCGCTACCGTTAGCAATCAGCCCCAGCATTTT.

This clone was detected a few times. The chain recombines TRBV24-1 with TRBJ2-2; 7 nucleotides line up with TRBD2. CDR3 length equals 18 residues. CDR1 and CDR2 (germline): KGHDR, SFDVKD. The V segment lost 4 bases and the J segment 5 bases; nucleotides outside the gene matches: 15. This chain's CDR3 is CATSDPFGSPGGTGELFF. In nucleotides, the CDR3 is TGTGCCACCAGTGACCCCTTCGGTAGCCCGGGGGGAACCGGGGAGCTGTTTTTT.

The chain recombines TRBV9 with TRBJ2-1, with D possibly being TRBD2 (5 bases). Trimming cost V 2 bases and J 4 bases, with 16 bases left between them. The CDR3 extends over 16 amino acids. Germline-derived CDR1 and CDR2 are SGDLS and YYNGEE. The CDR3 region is CASSVRGVGPYNEQFF. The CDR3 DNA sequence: TGTGCCAGCAGCGTCCGGGGAGTAGGGCCTTACAATGAGCAGTTCTTC. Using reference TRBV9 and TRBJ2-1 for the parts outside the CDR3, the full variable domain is DSGVTQTPKHLITATGQRVTLRCSPRSGDLSVYWYQQSLDQGLQFLIQYYNGEERAKGNILERFSAQQFPDLHSELNLSSLELGDSALYFCASSVRGVGPYNEQFFGPGTRLTVL.

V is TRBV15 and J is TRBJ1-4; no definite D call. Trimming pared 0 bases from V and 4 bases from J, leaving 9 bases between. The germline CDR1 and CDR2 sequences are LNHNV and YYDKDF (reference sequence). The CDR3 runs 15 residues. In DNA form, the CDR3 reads TGTGCCACCAGCAGAGATCGACGGGTTAATGAAAAACTGTTTTTT. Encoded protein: CATSRDRRVNEKLFF.

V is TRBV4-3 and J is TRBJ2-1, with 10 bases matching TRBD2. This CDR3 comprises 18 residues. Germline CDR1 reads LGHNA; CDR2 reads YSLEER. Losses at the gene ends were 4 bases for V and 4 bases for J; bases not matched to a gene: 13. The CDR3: CASSLRLAGGGAYNEQFF. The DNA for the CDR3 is TGCGCCAGCAGCCTTCGACTAGCGGGCGGGGGGGCTTACAATGAGCAGTTCTTC.

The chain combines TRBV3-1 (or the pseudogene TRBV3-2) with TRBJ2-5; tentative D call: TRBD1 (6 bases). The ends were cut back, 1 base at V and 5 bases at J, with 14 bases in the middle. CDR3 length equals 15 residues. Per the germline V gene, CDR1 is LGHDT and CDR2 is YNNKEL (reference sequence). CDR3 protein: CASSQVRRGRETQYF. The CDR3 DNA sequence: TGTGCCAGCAGCCAAGTTCGCAGGGGACGGGAGACCCAGTACTTC.

The CDR3 nucleotides read TGTGCCAGTACCAAGACAGGGGAGGAGACCCAGTACTTC. Protein: CASTKTGEETQYF. J is TRBJ2-5 and V is TRBV19, with 8 bases aligning to TRBD1. Germline CDR1 reads LNHDA; CDR2 reads SQIVND (reference sequence). The CDR3 runs to 13 residues. V gave up 7 bases and J gave up 5 bases; unmatched junction bases: 6.

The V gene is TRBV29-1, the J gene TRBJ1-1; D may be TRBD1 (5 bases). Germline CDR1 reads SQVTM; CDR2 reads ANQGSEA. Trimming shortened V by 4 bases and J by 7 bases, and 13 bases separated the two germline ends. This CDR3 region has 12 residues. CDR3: CSVAWGDGEAFF. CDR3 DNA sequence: TGCAGCGTTGCCTGGGGGGACGGTGAAGCTTTCTTT.

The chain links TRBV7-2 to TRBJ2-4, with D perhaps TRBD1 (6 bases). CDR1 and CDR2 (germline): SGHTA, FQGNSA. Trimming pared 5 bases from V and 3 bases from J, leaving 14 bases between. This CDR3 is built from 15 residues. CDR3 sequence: CASSQGQLGKNIQYF. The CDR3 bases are TGTGCCAGCAGCCAAGGACAGTTGGGCAAAAACATTCAGTACTTC.